The entry that follows covers one TCR beta chain sequence. No antigen is known for it. This sample is drawn from a study of response to subunit inactivated influenza vaccine. Points from the study as a whole: Few new T cells, the authors suggested, are recruited by each seasonal influenza vaccination.

CDR3 length: 14 amino acids. Germline CDR1 is SEHNR and CDR2 is FQNEAQ (reference sequence). V lost 0 bases to trimming and J lost 5 bases; unmatched junction nucleotides: 3. TCRdb reprocessed the RT-PCR reads via MiXCR and lists one record per CDR3 protein. The table lists 500,000 to 600,000 distinct CDR3 sequences, around 8% of them singletons, with 10% to 15% in the top ten. This clonotype originated in a man in his fifties or sixties who received an inactivated influenza vaccine. This chain links TRBV7-9 with TRBJ2-5; TRBD1 agrees at 7 bases. The sample in question was PBMCs from blood, obtained about 23 months after vaccination. The CDR3 loop is CASSLARGQETQYF. The CDR3 nucleotides are TGTGCCAGCAGCTTAGCCAGGGGACAGGAGACCCAGTACTTC.